These T cell receptor beta chains were read from a single sample in a study of vaccination effects on CD4 cells after COVID-19. Their cognate antigens are unknown. Profiled with immunoSEQ multiplex PCR; TCRdb holds only in-frame clones, not every one. The sample yields approximately 26,000 clones, roughly 69% seen once. The source material was CD4+ T cells from PBMCs cultured with SARS-CoV-2 spike peptides, sampled before COVID-19 vaccination. These receptors were collected from a human donor who had a prior SARS-CoV-2 infection. Each CDR3 is given with its conserved first and last residue. The order of the fields is clone size, V gene, D gene, J gene, CDR3 DNA, CDR3 protein. D genes are given only for firm matches. Rows may omit the clone size; those that give it use once, few, many or a size class.

once	TRBV6-1	TRBD2	TRBJ2-7	TGTGCCAGCAGTGAGCAGACTAGCGGGGGGGGGACTTCCTACGAGCAGTACTTC	CASSEQTSGGGTSYEQYF
.	TRBV25-1	TRBD2	TRBJ2-1	TGTGCCAGCAGCCCGAGAAGCGGGAGGGTGACCTACAATGAGCAGTTCTTC	CASSPRSGRVTYNEQFF
.	TRBV19	TRBD2	TRBJ2-1	TGTGCCAGTAGTAAAAACAGCGGGGGAGGCGATGAGCAGTTCTTC	CASSKNSGGGDEQFF
few	TRBV4-2	TRBD1	TRBJ1-1	TGTGCCAGCAGCCAAGATCAGGGGGCGGGTACTGAAGCTTTCTTT	CASSQDQGAGTEAFF
once	TRBV9	.	TRBJ2-1	TGTGCCAGCAGCGTACTCGAGACAGGATACAATGAGCAGTTCTTC	CASSVLETGYNEQFF
.	TRBV4-2	.	TRBJ2-5	TGTGCCAGCAGCCAAGTGGAGGAGACCCAGTACTTC	CASSQVEETQYF
.	TRBV7-7	TRBD1	TRBJ2-1	TGTGCTAGCAGTCCCACACCGGGACAGGGGAATGGTGAGCAGTTCTTC	CASSPTPGQGNGEQFF
.	TRBV6-5	TRBD1	TRBJ1-2	TGTGCCAGCAGTTGGCAGGGACAGGGGGCGGATGGCTACACCTTC	CASSWQGQGADGYTF
.	TRBV7-2	.	TRBJ1-4	TGTGCCAGCAGCTTACGGGGGACTAATGAAAAACTGTTTTTT	CASSLRGTNEKLFF
.	TRBV6-4	.	TRBJ2-1	TGTGCCAGCAGTCGGGACTTACACAATGAGCAGTTCTTC	CASSRDLHNEQFF
.	TRBV6-1	TRBD1	TRBJ2-7	TGTGCCAGCAGTGAAATGGGGACAGGCTCCTACGAGCAGTACTTC	CASSEMGTGSYEQYF
.	TRBV7-2	TRBD2	TRBJ2-1	TGTGCCAGCAGCTTATTTCAGCGGGGGGTCGACAATGAGCAGTTCTTC	CASSLFQRGVDNEQFF
.	TRBV7-2	TRBD1	TRBJ1-5	TGTGCCAGCAGCGACCGGACAGGGGATCAGCCCCAGCATTTT	CASSDRTGDQPQHF
few	TRBV19	.	TRBJ1-2	TGTGCCAGTAGTCAGCTGGTACAGGTCTATGGCTACACCTTC	CASSQLVQVYGYTF
.	TRBV2	TRBD1	TRBJ1-1	TGTGCCAGCAGGGAGACAGGGGCTCGGTCTGGTGAACTCTTT	CASRETGARSGELF
.	TRBV4-3	.	TRBJ2-3	TGCGCCAGCAGCCAAGCTCCGGGACTGTTCACAGATACGCAGTATTTT	CASSQAPGLFTDTQYF
.	TRBV28	TRBD2	TRBJ2-5	TGTGCCAGCAGCCGACTAGCGGGGGGGCAGGAGACCCAGTACTTC	CASSRLAGGQETQYF
.	TRBV7-9	TRBD2	TRBJ2-1	TGTGCCAGCAGCTTTCTTCTAGCGGGAGGGAATGAGCAGTTCTTC	CASSFLLAGGNEQFF
.	TRBV7-9	TRBD1	TRBJ1-1	TGTGCCAGCAGCAACCGGGACAGGGGATCTTTCTTT	CASSNRDRGSFF
.	TRBV5-6	.	TRBJ1-4	TGTGCCAGCAGGGGAAGGACAGCAACTAATGAAAAACTGTTTTTT	CASRGRTATNEKLFF
.	TRBV15	.	TRBJ2-3	TGTGCCACCAGCAGTCCCTACCCGGACTCTGGCACAGATACGCAGTATTTT	CATSSPYPDSGTDTQYF
once	TRBV18	TRBD1	TRBJ1-1	TGTGCCAGCTCAGGACAGGCGAACACTGAAGCTTTCTTT	CASSGQANTEAFF
once	TRBV5-1	TRBD1	TRBJ2-5	TGCGCCAGCAGCCCAGACAGGGTACGAGAGACCCAGTACTTC	CASSPDRVRETQYF
.	TRBV27	.	TRBJ2-7	TGTGCCAGCAGTTCCCGCCTCTCCTACGAGCAGTACTTC	CASSSRLSYEQYF
.	TRBV4-2	TRBD1	TRBJ2-7	TGTGCCAGCAGTCGGACAGGGGCCTACGAGCAGTACTTC	CASSRTGAYEQYF
.	TRBV7-3	.	TRBJ2-6	TGTGCCAGCAGCTTAAACTCTGGGGCCAACGTCCTGACTTTC	CASSLNSGANVLTF
.	TRBV28	.	TRBJ1-2	TGTGCCAGCAGTCCCATGGCGGAATCTTTCTATGGCTACACCTTC	CASSPMAESFYGYTF
.	TRBV12-5	.	TRBJ2-3	TGTGCTAGTGGTTTGGTACTGAACGGTCTAGCCGAGGTTAGCACAGATACGCAGTATTTT	CASGLVLNGLAEVSTDTQYF
.	TRBV6-5	.	TRBJ1-3	TGTGCCAGCAGTTACTCTGACAGCTCTGGAAACACCATATATTTT	CASSYSDSSGNTIYF
.	TRBV9	TRBD2	TRBJ2-1	TGTGCCAGCAGCTTACGGACTAGATCGGGCCCGGCCTACAATGAGCAGTTCTTC	CASSLRTRSGPAYNEQFF
few	TRBV3-1/TRBV3-2	.	TRBJ2-3	TGTGCCAGCAGCCAAGAGTTGGCGGACCGCACAGATACGCAGTATTTT	CASSQELADRTDTQYF
.	TRBV4-1	TRBD2	TRBJ2-5	TGCGCCAGCAGCCAAGATGGGACTAGCGGGGGCCAGAGGGAGACCCAGTACTTC	CASSQDGTSGGQRETQYF
.	TRBV24-1	.	TRBJ2-2	TGTGCCACCAGCCGGACTGACATCAACACCGGGGAGCTGTTTTTT	CATSRTDINTGELFF
.	TRBV5-1	.	TRBJ2-2	TGCGCCAGCAGCGTCGACATGATCAGCACCGGGGAGCTGTTTTTT	CASSVDMISTGELFF
.	TRBV5-4	.	TRBJ1-2	TGTGCCAGCAGCTTGCAGGGTGGGGGATATGGCTACACCTTC	CASSLQGGGYGYTF
.	TRBV3-1/TRBV3-2	.	TRBJ2-5	TGTGCCAGCAGCCAAGGAGGGCAAGAGACCCAGTACTTC	CASSQGGQETQYF
.	TRBV30	.	TRBJ2-7	TGTGCCTGGAGTGTGCCAGGGGTGTGGGAGCAGTACTTC	CAWSVPGVWEQYF
.	TRBV10-3	.	TRBJ2-3	TGTGCCATCATAAGAACGTTGGGTGGCTCAGATACGCAGTATTTT	CAIIRTLGGSDTQYF
once	TRBV7-8	.	TRBJ2-5	TGTGCCAGCAGCCCCAGAGGCTGGGTGGCTAACACCAAAGAGACCCAGTACTTC	CASSPRGWVANTKETQYF
.	TRBV6-6	TRBD1	TRBJ2-5	TGTGCCAGCAGTTCCCCCGCAGGGGGCGGGGAGACCCAGTACTTC	CASSSPAGGGETQYF
.	TRBV4-3	.	TRBJ2-1	TGCGCCAGCAGCTTAAATGGGGGCTCCTACAATGAGCAGTTCTTC	CASSLNGGSYNEQFF
few	TRBV20-1	TRBD2	TRBJ2-3	TGCAGTGCTAGTGACCGACCCCTAGCGGGAGGATACACAGATACGCAGTATTTT	CSASDRPLAGGYTDTQYF
.	TRBV29-1	.	TRBJ2-7	TGCAGCGTTTATGACAGCTCCTACGAGCAGTACTTC	CSVYDSSYEQYF